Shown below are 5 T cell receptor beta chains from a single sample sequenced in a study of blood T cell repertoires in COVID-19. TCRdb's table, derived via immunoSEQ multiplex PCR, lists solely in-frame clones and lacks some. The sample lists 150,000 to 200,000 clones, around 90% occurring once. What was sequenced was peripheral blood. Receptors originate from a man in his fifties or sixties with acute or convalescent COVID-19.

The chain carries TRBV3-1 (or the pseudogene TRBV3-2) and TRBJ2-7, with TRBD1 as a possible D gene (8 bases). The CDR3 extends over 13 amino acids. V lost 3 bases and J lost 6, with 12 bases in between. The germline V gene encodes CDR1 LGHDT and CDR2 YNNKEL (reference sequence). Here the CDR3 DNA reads TGTGCCAGCAGCCAGAACAGGGGGGGCGAGCAGTACGTC. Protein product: CASSQNRGGEQYV.

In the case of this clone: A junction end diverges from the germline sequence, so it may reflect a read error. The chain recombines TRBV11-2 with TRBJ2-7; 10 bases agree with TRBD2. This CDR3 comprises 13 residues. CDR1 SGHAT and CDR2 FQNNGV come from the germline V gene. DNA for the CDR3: TGTGCTAGCAGGATACTAGCGGGAATGGAGCAGTACTTC. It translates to CASRILAGMEQYF.

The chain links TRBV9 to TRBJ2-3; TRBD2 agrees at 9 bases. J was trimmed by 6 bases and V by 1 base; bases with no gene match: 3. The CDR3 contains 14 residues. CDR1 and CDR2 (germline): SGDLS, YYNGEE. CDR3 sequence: CASSVISGSDTQYF. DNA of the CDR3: TGTGCCAGCAGCGTAATTAGCGGGAGTGATACGCAGTATTTT.

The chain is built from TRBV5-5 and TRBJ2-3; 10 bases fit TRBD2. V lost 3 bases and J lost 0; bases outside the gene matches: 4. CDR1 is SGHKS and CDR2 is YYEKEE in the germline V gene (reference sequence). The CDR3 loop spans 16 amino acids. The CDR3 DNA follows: TGTGCCAGCAGCTCCGGACTAGCGGCTAGCACAGATACGCAGTATTTT. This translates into CASSSGLAASTDTQYF.

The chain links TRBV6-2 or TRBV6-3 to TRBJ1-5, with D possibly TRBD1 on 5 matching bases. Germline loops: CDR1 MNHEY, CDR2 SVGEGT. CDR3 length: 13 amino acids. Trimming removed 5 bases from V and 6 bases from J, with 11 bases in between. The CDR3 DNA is TGTGCCAGCAGTACCCACAGGAGTCAGCCCCAGCATTTT. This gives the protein CASSTHRSQPQHF.